The 10 T cell receptor beta chains reported below all come from one sample, sequenced in a study of blood T cell repertoires in COVID-19. Profiling relied on immunoSEQ multiplex PCR, and the TCRdb table lists in-frame clones only, not all of them. The data contain roughly 420,000 clones, 88% of them singletons. The sample consisted of PBMCs or T cells enriched from blood (not recorded which). These receptors originate from a woman in her twenties or thirties with acute COVID-19.

This clone was observed many times. This rearrangement joins TRBV5-8 to TRBJ2-4, with 7 bases aligning to TRBD2. The trim removed 4 bases at V and 3 bases at J, leaving 7 bases unmatched. The CDR3 is 15 residues long. Germline lookup yields CDR1 SGHTS and CDR2 YDEGEE. The CDR3 DNA sequence: TGTGCCAGCAGCACCCGCGGGGGAGTCAAAAACATTCAGTACTTC. It is translated as CASSTRGGVKNIQYF.

V and J are TRBV30 and TRBJ1-3, with 8 bases matching TRBD1. J lost 4 bases, V lost 4 bases, and 6 bases had no gene match. Germline CDR1 and CDR2: GTSNPN and SVGIG (reference sequence). The CDR3 consists of 14 residues. CDR3 DNA sequence: TGTGCCTGGACGGACAGGGTAGCAGGAAACACCATATATTTT. Its translation: CAWTDRVAGNTIYF.

The CDR3 DNA is TGTGCCAGCAGCCAACAATACAGGAACACTGAAGCTTTCTTT. This translates into CASSQQYRNTEAFF. V gene TRBV14 combines with J gene TRBJ1-1; D is unclear. Trimming took off 2 bases at V and 1 base at J, with 8 bases between the two ends. From germline, CDR1 is SGHDN and CDR2 FVKESK. CDR3 length equals 14 residues.

The V gene is TRBV7-8, the J gene TRBJ1-5; possibly TRBD1 for D (6 bases). Trimming removed 1 base from V and 0 bases from J, with 13 bases in between. The V gene's germline CDR1 is SGHVS and CDR2 FQNEAQ. The CDR3 extends over 17 amino acids. As DNA, the CDR3 is TGTGCCAGCAGCTTAGGACCAGGGGACCATAGCAATCAGCCCCAGCATTTT. This gives the protein CASSLGPGDHSNQPQHF.

The chain combines TRBV13 with TRBJ1-1; D is unresolved. V was shortened by 1 base and J by 0 bases, with 9 bases between the two germline ends. The CDR3 loop spans 15 amino acids. The germline gives CDR1 PRHDT, CDR2 FYEKMQ (reference sequence). The CDR3 reads CASSLAPTVNTEAFF. CDR3 DNA sequence: TGTGCCAGCAGCTTAGCCCCAACAGTGAACACTGAAGCTTTCTTT.

The chain recombines TRBV15 with TRBJ1-1; 9 nucleotides match TRBD1. Germline V gene data show CDR1 as LNHNV and CDR2 as YYDKDF (reference sequence). There are 15 residues in the CDR3. The V segment lost 7 bases and the J segment 5 bases; nucleotides outside the gene matches: 11. The CDR3 DNA reads as TGTGCCACCATACAGGACAGGGGTAAATGGACTGAAGCTTTCTTT. This encodes CATIQDRGKWTEAFF.

The genes are TRBV4-1 and TRBJ2-1; TRBD1 agrees at 8 bases. This CDR3 spans 16 amino acids. The germline V gene has CDR1 MGHRA and CDR2 YSYEKL. The V segment lost 3 bases and the J segment 6 bases; nucleotides outside the gene matches: 10. In nucleotides, the CDR3 is TGCGCCAGCAGCCAGCTGGACAGGGAGTACGGCAATGAGCAGTTCTTC. Translated, it gives CASSQLDREYGNEQFF.

This chain joins TRBV29-1 and TRBJ2-7; D is possibly TRBD1 (6 bases). This CDR3 region has 13 residues. Trimming took off 0 bases at V and 3 bases at J, with 9 bases between the two ends. Germline CDR1 is SQVTM and CDR2 is ANQGSEA. The CDR3 protein is CSVEEGRGYEQYF. CDR3 nucleotides: TGCAGCGTTGAAGAGGGCAGGGGCTACGAGCAGTACTTC.

The count of this clone is one. This chain links TRBV9 with TRBJ2-7; 11 bases fit TRBD1. The length of the CDR3 is 14 residues. Looked up from germline, CDR1 is SGDLS and CDR2 is YYNGEE. The junction had 6 bases not matched to a gene; V was cut back by 5 bases and J by 5 bases. CDR3 DNA sequence: TGTGCCAGCAGTAAACCGGGACAGGGGGACGAGCAGTACTTC. Translation gives CASSKPGQGDEQYF.

The V gene is TRBV3-1 (or the pseudogene TRBV3-2), the J gene TRBJ1-2, with a weak D call TRBD1 (5 bases). Germline V gene data show CDR1 as LGHDT and CDR2 as YNNKEL (reference sequence). This CDR3 is 14 amino acids long. Trimming took 0 bases from V and 5 from J, leaving 10 bases between them. CDR3 loop: CASSQDSGGYGYTF. In nucleotides, the CDR3 is TGTGCCAGCAGCCAAGATTCGGGGGGATATGGCTACACCTTC.